These T cell receptor beta chains were read from a single sample in a study of T-cell reconstitution after alpha-beta-depleted transplantation in children. TCRdb used MiXCR to reprocess the PCR reads, holding one entry per CDR3 protein. This sample yields under 850,000 distinct CDR3 sequences, of which roughly 14% are seen a single time; approximately 0.8% belongs to the top ten. The sample consisted of PBMCs, taken before TCRalphabeta/CD19-depleted stem cell transplant. The source is a girl aged 2 to 9 with congenital amegakaryocytic thrombocytopenia, due to receive a stem cell transplant. The CDR3 runs from the conserved cysteine through the conserved F or W. D genes are given only for firm matches. Clone size is stated in some rows and not others, as once, few, many or a class when expanded.

clone size: -
V gene: TRBV7-6
D gene: TRBD2
J gene: TRBJ2-1
CDR3 DNA: TGTGCCAGCAGCCACCGACTAGCGGGAGTCTCCTACAATGAGCAGTTCTTC
CDR3 protein: CASSHRLAGVSYNEQFF

clone size: many
V gene: TRBV20-1
D gene: TRBD1
J gene: TRBJ2-1
CDR3 DNA: TGCAGTGCCGGACTTTCGGGACAGGGTGGGAATGAGCAGTTCTTC
CDR3 protein: CSAGLSGQGGNEQFF

clone size: many
V gene: TRBV29-1
D gene: -
J gene: TRBJ1-2
CDR3 DNA: TGCAGCGCCCACGGCTACACCTTC
CDR3 protein: CSAHGYTF

clone size: -
V gene: TRBV3-1
D gene: -
J gene: TRBJ1-6
CDR3 DNA: TGTGCCAGCAGCCAAGAAGGGATTGGACCCCTCCACTTT
CDR3 protein: CASSQEGIGPLHF

clone size: many
V gene: TRBV12-3/TRBV12-4
D gene: -
J gene: TRBJ2-7
CDR3 DNA: TGTGCCAGCAAAGTCTCCTGGGAGCAGTACTTC
CDR3 protein: CASKVSWEQYF

clone size: many
V gene: TRBV27
D gene: -
J gene: TRBJ2-5
CDR3 DNA: TGTGCCAGCAGTTTAAGCCGGACCGGAGGGACCCAGTACTTC
CDR3 protein: CASSLSRTGGTQYF

clone size: many
V gene: TRBV5-1
D gene: TRBD2
J gene: TRBJ2-1
CDR3 DNA: TGCGCCAGCAGCGAAAGGCGTTCTAGCGGCTCCAATGAGCAGTTCTTC
CDR3 protein: CASSERRSSGSNEQFF

clone size: -
V gene: TRBV5-1
D gene: -
J gene: TRBJ1-2
CDR3 DNA: TGCGCCAGCAGCTCCGACGACTATGGCTACACCTTC
CDR3 protein: CASSSDDYGYTF

clone size: many
V gene: TRBV10-2
D gene: TRBD1
J gene: TRBJ2-3
CDR3 DNA: TGCGCCAGCAGTGACAAGACAGGGGATAAAACAGATACGCAGTATTTT
CDR3 protein: CASSDKTGDKTDTQYF

clone size: -
V gene: TRBV7-8
D gene: -
J gene: TRBJ1-3
CDR3 DNA: TGTGCCAGCAGCACCTACCGGGAGCCACGAAACACCATATATTTT
CDR3 protein: CASSTYREPRNTIYF

clone size: many
V gene: TRBV12-3/TRBV12-4
D gene: TRBD2
J gene: TRBJ2-2
CDR3 DNA: TGTGCCAGCAGTCCTGGACTAGCAGCGAACACCGGGGAGCTGTTTTTT
CDR3 protein: CASSPGLAANTGELFF

clone size: -
V gene: TRBV7-2
D gene: TRBD2
J gene: TRBJ2-7
CDR3 DNA: TGTGCCAGCAGTCTACAAAGACTAGCCCGGACCTTGCACGAGCAGTACTTC
CDR3 protein: CASSLQRLARTLHEQYF

clone size: many
V gene: TRBV28
D gene: -
J gene: TRBJ1-1
CDR3 DNA: TGTGCCAGCAGACTAGGGGAGGTGAACACTGAAGCTTTCTTT
CDR3 protein: CASRLGEVNTEAFF

clone size: many
V gene: TRBV20-1
D gene: TRBD2
J gene: TRBJ2-2
CDR3 DNA: TGCAGTGCTATAGCGGGGACGAACACCGGGGAGCTGTTTTTT
CDR3 protein: CSAIAGTNTGELFF

clone size: many
V gene: TRBV20-1
D gene: TRBD2
J gene: TRBJ2-3
CDR3 DNA: TGCAGTGCCTCGGGACTAGCGGAAAGCACAGATACGCAGTATTTT
CDR3 protein: CSASGLAESTDTQYF

clone size: many
V gene: TRBV4-1
D gene: TRBD2
J gene: TRBJ2-7
CDR3 DNA: TGCGCCAGCAGCCAGCCCGGACTAGCGGGATACTACGAGCAGTACTTC
CDR3 protein: CASSQPGLAGYYEQYF

clone size: -
V gene: TRBV5-1
D gene: -
J gene: TRBJ2-1
CDR3 DNA: TGCGCCAGCAGCTTGCGGACTGCGGGTGAGCAGTTCTTC
CDR3 protein: CASSLRTAGEQFF

clone size: many
V gene: TRBV20-1
D gene: TRBD2
J gene: TRBJ2-5
CDR3 DNA: TGCAGTGCTGGACTAGCGGGAGAAGGAAGAGAGACCCAGTACTTC
CDR3 protein: CSAGLAGEGRETQYF

clone size: -
V gene: TRBV29-1
D gene: TRBD1
J gene: TRBJ1-2
CDR3 DNA: TGCAGCGTACAGGGGGCTATTTCGGGGGATGGCTACACCTTC
CDR3 protein: CSVQGAISGDGYTF

clone size: few
V gene: TRBV11-2
D gene: -
J gene: TRBJ2-3
CDR3 DNA: TGTGCCAGCAGCTTAGTACGGGGAATAAGAACAGATACGCAGTATTTT
CDR3 protein: CASSLVRGIRTDTQYF

clone size: many
V gene: TRBV5-1
D gene: TRBD2
J gene: TRBJ2-3
CDR3 DNA: TGCGCCAGCAGTCGGGGGGCGGGAGGATTCACAGATACGCAGTATTTT
CDR3 protein: CASSRGAGGFTDTQYF

clone size: -
V gene: TRBV11-3
D gene: -
J gene: TRBJ2-3
CDR3 DNA: TGTGCCAGCAGCTCCCGGGGTAGCTCCGCTAGCACAGATACGCAGTATTTT
CDR3 protein: CASSSRGSSASTDTQYF

clone size: -
V gene: TRBV6-4
D gene: -
J gene: TRBJ2-2
CDR3 DNA: TGTGCCAGCACTGCGGAATTGAACACCGGGGAGCTGTTTTTT
CDR3 protein: CASTAELNTGELFF

clone size: -
V gene: TRBV5-1
D gene: TRBD2
J gene: TRBJ2-1
CDR3 DNA: TGCGCCAGCAGGTTGGGGGAGGGCATCCACAATGAGCAGTTCTTC
CDR3 protein: CASRLGEGIHNEQFF

clone size: few
V gene: TRBV11-1
D gene: -
J gene: TRBJ2-6
CDR3 DNA: TGTGCCAGCAGCTCCGGACCTCGGAGACTCTCTGGGGCCAACGTCCTGACTTTC
CDR3 protein: CASSSGPRRLSGANVLTF

clone size: few
V gene: TRBV29-1
D gene: TRBD2
J gene: TRBJ2-3
CDR3 DNA: TGCAGCGTGCACCCGTCCGGACTAGCGCCTCCCCAGCGCACAGATACGCAGTATTTT
CDR3 protein: CSVHPSGLAPPQRTDTQYF

clone size: -
V gene: TRBV2
D gene: TRBD1
J gene: TRBJ1-5
CDR3 DNA: TGTGCCAGCAGTGAAGGAGGGGGCTATCAGCCCCAGCATTTT
CDR3 protein: CASSEGGGYQPQHF

clone size: -
V gene: TRBV10-3
D gene: TRBD2
J gene: TRBJ2-7
CDR3 DNA: TGTGCCATCAGTGGAAGCGGGAGGGCCAAAGAGCAGTACTTC
CDR3 protein: CAISGSGRAKEQYF

clone size: many
V gene: TRBV6-5
D gene: -
J gene: TRBJ1-2
CDR3 DNA: TGTGCCAGCAGTTACTCGGGCGGAAGCTATGGCTACACCTTC
CDR3 protein: CASSYSGGSYGYTF

clone size: many
V gene: TRBV20-1
D gene: TRBD2
J gene: TRBJ2-3
CDR3 DNA: TGCAGTGCCATTCTAGCGGGAGGGCGTCGTGCGCAGTATTTT
CDR3 protein: CSAILAGGRRAQYF

clone size: once
V gene: TRBV5-1
D gene: TRBD2
J gene: TRBJ2-1
CDR3 DNA: TGCGCCAGCGGCCTAGCGGAGAGCTCCTACAATGAGCAGTTCTTC
CDR3 protein: CASGLAESSYNEQFF

clone size: few
V gene: TRBV20-1
D gene: -
J gene: TRBJ2-1
CDR3 DNA: TGCTGTGCTAGAGCACCAGAGCGGTCTTTCTCCTACAATGAGCAGTTCTTC
CDR3 protein: CCARAPERSFSYNEQFF

clone size: many
V gene: TRBV7-6
D gene: -
J gene: TRBJ2-1
CDR3 DNA: TGTGCCAGCAGCTTAGGCACAGGTACGTCCTACAATGAGCAGTTCTTC
CDR3 protein: CASSLGTGTSYNEQFF

clone size: many
V gene: TRBV29-1
D gene: TRBD1
J gene: TRBJ2-6
CDR3 DNA: TGCAGCGTTGAGGAACAGGGGGTATCTGGGGCCAACGTCCTGACTTTC
CDR3 protein: CSVEEQGVSGANVLTF

clone size: many
V gene: TRBV12-3/TRBV12-4
D gene: -
J gene: TRBJ2-5
CDR3 DNA: TGTGCCAGCAGCAGGGGCAATCAAGAGACCCAGTACTTC
CDR3 protein: CASSRGNQETQYF

clone size: many
V gene: TRBV28
D gene: TRBD1
J gene: TRBJ1-2
CDR3 DNA: TGTGCCAGCAGTATAACCGACAGGGGGCTATATGGCTACACCTTC
CDR3 protein: CASSITDRGLYGYTF

clone size: -
V gene: TRBV7-6
D gene: -
J gene: TRBJ2-1
CDR3 DNA: TGTGCCAGCAGCTTATCGGTACTAGAGGGTTATGAGCAGTTCTTC
CDR3 protein: CASSLSVLEGYEQFF

clone size: -
V gene: TRBV12-3/TRBV12-4
D gene: -
J gene: TRBJ1-2
CDR3 DNA: TGTGCCAGCAGTTTCACCGGCCCCGGGGGTGGCTACACCTTC
CDR3 protein: CASSFTGPGGGYTF

clone size: many
V gene: TRBV20-1
D gene: -
J gene: TRBJ2-5
CDR3 DNA: TGCAGTGCTAGATTGGTCATGGGGCAAGAGACCCAGTACTTC
CDR3 protein: CSARLVMGQETQYF

clone size: many
V gene: TRBV15
D gene: -
J gene: TRBJ2-1
CDR3 DNA: TGTGCCACCAGCCGGGACACAGAATACAATGAGCAGTTCTTC
CDR3 protein: CATSRDTEYNEQFF

clone size: few
V gene: TRBV5-6
D gene: -
J gene: TRBJ2-5
CDR3 DNA: TGTGCCAGCAGCCCTTACCGGAGGGAAGAGACCCAGTACTTC
CDR3 protein: CASSPYRREETQYF

clone size: few
V gene: TRBV5-1
D gene: TRBD2
J gene: TRBJ2-7
CDR3 DNA: TGCGCCAGCAATTTTAATAGCGGGAGCACGGGCCACGAGCAGTACTTC
CDR3 protein: CASNFNSGSTGHEQYF

clone size: -
V gene: TRBV7-4
D gene: TRBD2
J gene: TRBJ2-7
CDR3 DNA: TGTGCCAGCAACATCCTGGCTAGCGGGAGGCCCACCTACGAGCAGTACTTC
CDR3 protein: CASNILASGRPTYEQYF

clone size: few
V gene: TRBV19
D gene: TRBD2
J gene: TRBJ2-1
CDR3 DNA: TGTGCCAGTCGGGGAGGGATCCAGTTCTTC
CDR3 protein: CASRGGIQFF

clone size: few
V gene: TRBV27
D gene: TRBD2
J gene: TRBJ2-7
CDR3 DNA: TGTGCCAGCAGTTTATCAAGCGGGAGGCACTACGAGCAGTACTTC
CDR3 protein: CASSLSSGRHYEQYF

clone size: -
V gene: TRBV28
D gene: TRBD2
J gene: TRBJ2-1
CDR3 DNA: TGTGCCAGCTCATTTACCCGGCTAGCGGTCGGAAGAAACTACAATGAGCAGTTCTTC
CDR3 protein: CASSFTRLAVGRNYNEQFF

clone size: -
V gene: TRBV20-1
D gene: -
J gene: TRBJ1-1
CDR3 DNA: TGCAGTGCTAGAGGGGGGCACGACGCTTTCTTT
CDR3 protein: CSARGGHDAFF

clone size: many
V gene: TRBV29-1
D gene: -
J gene: TRBJ2-5
CDR3 DNA: TGCAGCGTCTTGGGGGATCGTCCAGAGACCCAGTACTTC
CDR3 protein: CSVLGDRPETQYF

clone size: few
V gene: TRBV30
D gene: -
J gene: TRBJ2-5
CDR3 DNA: TGTGCCTGGAGTACGGTAAAAGAGACCCAGTACTTC
CDR3 protein: CAWSTVKETQYF

clone size: many
V gene: TRBV20-1
D gene: -
J gene: TRBJ1-1
CDR3 DNA: TGCAGTGCTAGAGATAAGGGAACTGAAGCTTTCTTT
CDR3 protein: CSARDKGTEAFF

clone size: many
V gene: TRBV7-9
D gene: -
J gene: TRBJ1-1
CDR3 DNA: TGTGCCACCACGGAGGGGCGAGTAGCTGAAGCTTTCTTT
CDR3 protein: CATTEGRVAEAFF

clone size: -
V gene: TRBV27
D gene: -
J gene: TRBJ1-1
CDR3 DNA: TGTGCCAGCAGTTTTTCCGGGACAAACACTGAAGCTTTCTTT
CDR3 protein: CASSFSGTNTEAFF

clone size: many
V gene: TRBV5-1
D gene: TRBD2
J gene: TRBJ2-1
CDR3 DNA: TGCGCCAGCAGCTTGACTAGCGACGGTCGCAATGAGCAGTTCTTC
CDR3 protein: CASSLTSDGRNEQFF